This T cell receptor beta chain was captured in a study of T-cell reconstitution after alpha-beta-depleted transplantation in children. CDR1 MNHEY and CDR2 SVGAGI come from the germline V gene. The CDR3 is 16 residues long. V lost 6 bases and J 0 bases, leaving 14 bases between the germline ends. About this clonotype itself: The antigen is undetermined.

Preparation of the TCRbeta library used unique molecular identifiers. TCRdb processed the PCR reads anew with MiXCR; each CDR3 protein has one entry. The table shows about a million distinct CDR3 sequences, with under 30% occurring only once. General observations from the study: There were some patients whose high TCRbeta diversity at day 60 came from surviving recipient T cells and thymic progenitors.

V and J are TRBV6-5 and TRBJ2-2; TRBD1 might be the D (6 bases). This sequence was found in a boy under two years old who had a stem cell transplant for SCID, so the T cells may come from the graft donor. This specimen consisted of PBMCs, mostly from graft donor cells, obtained 360 days after TCRalphabeta/CD19-depleted stem cell transplant. The CDR3 reads CASSYRDTPNTGELFF. CDR3 sequence (DNA): TGTGCCAGCAGCTACCGGGACACCCCGAACACCGGGGAGCTGTTTTTT.